Below, 24 T cell receptor beta chains from the same sample are listed, as sequenced in a study of control samples from healthy donors and cancer patients. TCRdb's copy holds only in-frame clones and misses some; the assay was immunoSEQ multiplex PCR. The sample lists some 99,000 clones, about nine tenths occurring once. The sample was blood. The receptors derive from a human donor in good health. The donor label of this sample is uncertain.

V usage is TRBV10-3 and J usage is TRBJ2-7, with D possibly being TRBD1 (6 bases). CDR1 and CDR2 (germline): ENHRY, SYGVKD. Trimming took 5 bases from V and 3 from J, leaving 14 bases between them. CDR3 size: 14 residues. DNA of the CDR3: TGTGCCATCAGTTCAGGGGTAGGGATCTACGAGCAGTACGTC. Residues: CAISSGVGIYEQYV.

This chain links TRBV18 with TRBJ2-3; 9 bases are a match to TRBD2. V trimming: 4 bases; J trimming: 6 bases; junction bases outside the gene matches: 14. Germline V gene data show CDR1 as KGHSH and CDR2 as LQKENI. The CDR3 has 17 residues. The CDR3 spells CASSRDPPSGGRDTQYF. The CDR3 coding sequence is TGTGCCAGCTCACGCGATCCCCCCAGCGGGGGGCGTGATACGCAGTATTTT. Full variable domain (outside the CDR3, taken from reference TRBV18 and TRBJ2-3): NAGVMQNPRHLVRRRGQEARLRCSPMKGHSHVYWYRQLPEEGLKFMVYLQKENIIDESGMPKERFSAEFPKEGPSILRIQQVVRGDSAAYFCASSRDPPSGGRDTQYFGPGTRLTVL.

This chain links TRBV28 with TRBJ1-2, with D uncertain. The germline gives CDR1 MDHEN, CDR2 SYDVKM. V gave up 1 base and J gave up 3 bases, with 6 bases separating them. The CDR3 covers 13 residues. CDR3 amino acids: CASSLLTDYGYTF. The CDR3 nucleotides read TGTGCCAGCAGTTTATTAACAGACTATGGCTACACCTTC.

The chain joins TRBV19 to TRBJ2-3; no firm D call. CDR1 LNHDA and CDR2 SQIVND come from the germline V gene (reference sequence). This CDR3 has 16 residues. With 1 base removed from V and 2 bases from J, the gap between germline ends came to 13 bases. As DNA, the CDR3 is TGTGCCAGTAGTATAGGAAATAACGGAGTCACAGATACGCAGTATTTT. It is translated as CASSIGNNGVTDTQYF.

The chain employs TRBV14 and TRBJ1-6; D not resolved. The CDR3 is 14 amino acids. V shed 5 bases and J shed 7 bases, with 12 bases lying between them. The germline V gene encodes CDR1 SGHDN and CDR2 FVKESK. The CDR3 is CASSSVGLNSPLHF. The CDR3 region has the DNA TGTGCCAGCAGCAGTGTGGGCCTAAATTCACCCCTCCACTTT. Drawing the rest from reference TRBV14 and TRBJ1-6, the complete variable domain is EAGVTQFPSHSVIEKGQTVTLRCDPISGHDNLYWYRRVMGKEIKFLLHFVKESKQDESGMPNNRFLAERTGGTYSTLKVQPAELEDSGVYFCASSSVGLNSPLHFGNGTRLTVT.

The chain combines TRBV9 with TRBJ1-2; 9 bases line up with TRBD1. With V trimmed by 4 bases and J by 0 bases, 7 bases remained unmatched. This CDR3 is built from 16 residues. Germline lookup yields CDR1 SGDLS and CDR2 YYNGEE. Here the CDR3 reads CASSTPGTGSNYGYTF. The CDR3 DNA sequence: TGTGCCAGCAGCACCCCCGGGACAGGGTCTAACTATGGCTACACCTTC.

This clone was picked up one time. The chain has TRBV27 and TRBJ1-1; D is unresolved. Germline lookup yields CDR1 MNHEY and CDR2 SMNVEV (reference sequence). Deletions cut 6 bases from V and 2 bases from J, with 10 bases between. The CDR3 consists of 13 residues. The CDR3 DNA reads TGTGCCAGCAGCCATAGAAGAAACACTGAAGCTTTCTTT. Residues: CASSHRRNTEAFF.

V is TRBV2 and J is TRBJ2-1, with TRBD2 identical over 8 bases. Looked up from germline, CDR1 is SNHLY and CDR2 is FYNNEI. Trimming at V came to 6 bases and at J to 10 bases, leaving 11 bases not matched to a gene. The CDR3 loop spans 14 amino acids. The CDR3 nucleotides are TGTGCCAGCAGGGGGGGCAGCCCGGGGGGGGAGCAGTTCTTC. The encoded protein is CASRGGSPGGEQFF.

The rearrangement links TRBV10-2 to TRBJ2-3; D is perhaps TRBD2 (6 bases). The V end lost 4 bases, the J end lost 4 bases, and 15 bases lay between the germline ends. Germline V gene lookup returns CDR1 WSHSY and CDR2 SAAADI. This CDR3 contains 15 residues. CDR3 sequence reads: CASSVRLEVPDTQYF. The CDR3 DNA reads as TGCGCCAGCAGTGTTCGACTAGAAGTCCCAGATACGCAGTATTTT.

The V and J genes are TRBV18 and TRBJ1-1; no reliable D call. Germline-derived CDR1 and CDR2 are KGHSH and LQKENI. This CDR3 contains 13 residues. V gave up 6 bases and J gave up 4 bases, with 12 bases separating them. CDR3 nucleotides: TGTGCCAGCTCCCCCGGCAGGTCCACTGAAGCTTTCTTT. Its translation is CASSPGRSTEAFF.

The chain is built from TRBV19 and TRBJ1-5; 7 bases align to TRBD1. V lost 8 bases to trimming and J lost 5 bases; unmatched junction nucleotides: 3. Germline values: CDR1 LNHDA, CDR2 SQIVND (reference sequence). This CDR3 spans 12 amino acids. For the CDR3, the DNA is TGTGCCAGTCGACAGGGCGATCAGCCCCAGCATTTT. Its translation is CASRQGDQPQHF.

The rearrangement joins TRBV4-2 to TRBJ2-2, with 7 nucleotides matching TRBD2. The CDR3 length is 16 residues. With 1 base clipped from V and 5 bases from J, the junction kept 7 bases outside the gene matches. Germline CDR1 LGHNA, CDR2 YNFKEQ. DNA of the CDR3: TGTGCCAGCAGCCAAGTTCACGGGGGGAGTACCGGGGAGCTGTTTTTT. Protein sequence: CASSQVHGGSTGELFF.

This clone appeared once. The gene calls are TRBV19 and TRBJ2-2, with 7 bases matching TRBD1. Trimming at V came to 10 bases and at J to 1 base, leaving 9 bases not matched to a gene. The CDR3 totals 15 residues. Per germline, CDR1 LNHDA and CDR2 SQIVND (reference sequence). The CDR3 sequence is CATNNRGRNTGELFF. In nucleotides, the CDR3 is TGTGCCACCAACAACAGGGGCCGGAACACCGGGGAGCTGTTTTTT.

The V gene is TRBV4-2, the J gene TRBJ1-3; TRBD1 might be the D (6 bases). Germline V gives CDR1 LGHNA, CDR2 YNFKEQ. Trimming took off 0 bases at V and 0 bases at J, with 24 bases between the two ends. The CDR3 runs to 21 residues. The CDR3, as DNA: TGTGCCAGCAGCCAAGAAGCACAAGGGGGGGGTCTGATTAGCTCTGGAAACACCATATATTTT. It translates to CASSQEAQGGGLISSGNTIYF.

This chain uses TRBV10-3 with TRBJ2-7; 9 nucleotides match TRBD1. The CDR3 runs 16 residues. Germline trimming cut 3 bases from V and 2 bases from J; bases unmatched to any gene: 8. The germline V gene has CDR1 ENHRY and CDR2 SYGVKD. This chain's CDR3 is CAISDTGTGSPYEQYV. DNA for the CDR3: TGTGCCATCAGTGATACCGGGACAGGGAGCCCCTACGAGCAGTACGTC.

This chain uses TRBV5-1 with TRBJ1-5; a weak D match, TRBD1 (6 bases). The germline CDR1 and CDR2 sequences are SGHRS and YFSETQ. The CDR3 is made up of 14 amino acids. The V end was cut by 0 bases, the J end by 6 bases, with 10 bases between. The CDR3 DNA sequence: TGCGCCAGCAGCTTGGTGGGGGGCACTCAGCCCCAGCATTTT. This sequence encodes CASSLVGGTQPQHF. Drawing the rest from reference TRBV5-1 and TRBJ1-5, the complete variable domain is KAGVTQTPRYLIKTRGQQVTLSCSPISGHRSVSWYQQTPGQGLQFLFEYFSETQRNKGNFPGRFSGRQFSNSRSEMNVSTLELGDSALYLCASSLVGGTQPQHFGDGTRLSIL.

The chain has TRBV30 and TRBJ1-1; D not resolved. Germline V gene data show CDR1 as GTSNPN and CDR2 as SVGIG (reference sequence). V was pared by 3 bases and J by 1 base, with 18 bases between. The CDR3 covers 16 residues. The CDR3 protein is CAWRLFGPAKNTEAFF. CDR3 nucleotide sequence: TGTGCCTGGAGGCTTTTCGGGCCGGCTAAGAACACTGAAGCTTTCTTT.

Turning to this clone: The CDR3 ends on some other residue instead of the conserved phenylalanine or tryptophan, so this is likely a read error. This chain links TRBV27 with TRBJ1-2; D is possibly TRBD1 (5 bases). The germline gives CDR1 MNHEY, CDR2 SMNVEV (reference sequence). V lost 4 bases and J 7 bases, leaving 16 bases between the germline ends. There are 14 residues in the CDR3. The CDR3 sequence is CASSSRQQGSGYTL. In DNA form, the CDR3 reads TGTGCCAGCAGTTCAAGACAGCAGGGCAGTGGCTACACCCTC.

This clone was detected only once. This sequence joins TRBV12-3 or TRBV12-4 and TRBJ2-7; TRBD1 agrees at 7 bases. V shed 4 bases and J 4 bases; nucleotides not matched to a gene: 4. The CDR3 sequence is 13 residues long. The CDR3 loop is CASSSPRGYEQYF. CDR3 sequence (DNA): TGTGCCAGCAGTTCTCCCAGGGGGTACGAGCAGTACTTC.

The gene calls are TRBV7-9 and TRBJ2-1; possibly TRBD1 for D (6 bases). This CDR3 has 16 amino acids. Germline CDR1 is SEHNR and CDR2 is FQNEAQ (reference sequence). The ends were cut back, 5 bases at V and 0 bases at J, with 14 bases in the middle. Here the CDR3 DNA reads TGTGCCAGCAGCAACAGGGTTCTGAGCTCCTACAATGAGCAGTTCTTC. Translation: CASSNRVLSSYNEQFF.

The chain uses TRBV27 and TRBJ2-7; 8 positions match TRBD1. The length of the CDR3 is 16 residues. V dropped 7 bases and J dropped 0; count of bases not matched to a gene: 11. The V gene's germline CDR1 is MNHEY and CDR2 SMNVEV (reference sequence). The CDR3 sequence is CASILSGTGLSYEQYF. The CDR3 nucleotides are TGTGCCAGCATCCTTTCCGGGACAGGCCTCTCCTACGAGCAGTACTTC.

This chain connects TRBV6-2 or TRBV6-3 to TRBJ2-1, with 7 bases matching TRBD1. Germline-derived CDR1 and CDR2 are MNHEY and SVGEGT. V lost 5 bases and J lost 7; bases outside the gene matches: 14. This CDR3 has 16 amino acids. The CDR3 loop reads CASSKTTDRPRNEQFF. CDR3 nucleotide sequence: TGTGCCAGCAGTAAGACTACGGACAGGCCGAGGAATGAGCAGTTCTTC.

The V and J genes are TRBV6-5 and TRBJ2-3, with a tentative D call TRBD1 (6 bases). V dropped 6 bases and J dropped 0 bases, with 10 bases sitting between them. Germline V gene data show CDR1 as MNHEY and CDR2 as SVGAGI. CDR3 length equals 14 residues. CDR3 sequence: CASRRDMSTDTQYF. The CDR3, as DNA: TGTGCCAGCAGAAGGGACATGAGCACAGATACGCAGTATTTT.

The J gene is TRBJ2-1, the V gene TRBV7-9, with D maybe TRBD2 (6 bases). CDR1 and CDR2 from the germline V gene are SEHNR and FQNEAQ (reference sequence). The CDR3 contains 16 residues. Trimming cost V 1 base and J 6 bases, with 16 bases left between them. The DNA of the CDR3 is TGTGCCAGCAGCTTAGGTCCCACTAGCTTAGGCAATGAGCAGTTCTTC. Encoded protein: CASSLGPTSLGNEQFF.